This TCR beta chain was identified in a study of molecular identifiers for immune sequencing clone quantification. Study in general: RNA from roughly 21,000 or 96,000 naive CD8 cells was split five ways in replicates, with four sequenced. Notes on the study in general: Clones with over 20 RNA copies captured over 99% of effector molecules but under 1% of naive ones.

CD8+CD4-CCR7+CD45RA+ cells were sorted as naive CD8 T cells. The CDR3 covers 14 residues. Trimming shortened V by 4 bases and J by 0 bases, and 10 bases separated the two germline ends. CDR1 SGHKS and CDR2 YYEKEE come from the germline V gene (reference sequence). Listed TCR primers, together with previously described methods, were used for the bulk TCR libraries. TCRdb re-derived calls from the PCR reads in MiXCR, one entry per CDR3 protein. This table has more than 250,000 distinct CDR3 sequences, about a fifth appearing once. This clonotype was found many times. Its antigen is not known. The rearrangement uses TRBV5-5 and TRBJ1-1; no reliable D call. Sequencing was carried out using naive CD8+ T cells from blood, with Jurkat cell RNA spiked in. Subset of the sample: FACS-sorted CD8+CD4-CCR7+CD45RA+ naive T cells. The sequence was obtained from a human donor in good health. Some libraries in this study had Jurkat cell RNA spiked in. The CDR3 DNA reads TGTGCCAGCAGCATCTCCGGCATGAACACTGAAGCTTTCTTT. Encoded protein: CASSISGMNTEAFF.